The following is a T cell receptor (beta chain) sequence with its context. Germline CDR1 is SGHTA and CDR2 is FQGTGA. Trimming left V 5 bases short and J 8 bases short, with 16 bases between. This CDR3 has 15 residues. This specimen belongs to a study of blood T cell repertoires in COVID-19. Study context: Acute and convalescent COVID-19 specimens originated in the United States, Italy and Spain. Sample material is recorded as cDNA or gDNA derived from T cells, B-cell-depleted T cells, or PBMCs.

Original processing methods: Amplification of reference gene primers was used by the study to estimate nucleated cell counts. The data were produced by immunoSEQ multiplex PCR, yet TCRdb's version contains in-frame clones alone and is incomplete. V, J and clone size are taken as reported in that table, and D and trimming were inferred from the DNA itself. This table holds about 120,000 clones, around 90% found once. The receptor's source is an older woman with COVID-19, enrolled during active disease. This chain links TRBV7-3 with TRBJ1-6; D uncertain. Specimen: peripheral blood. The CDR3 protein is CASSKRAGSDSPLHF. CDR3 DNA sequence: TGTGCCAGCAGCAAGAGGGCGGGGAGTGATTCACCCCTCCACTTT. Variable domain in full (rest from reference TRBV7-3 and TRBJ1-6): GAGVSQTPSNKVTEKGKYVELRCDPISGHTALYWYRQSLGQGPEFLIYFQGTGAADDSGLPNDRFFAVRPEGSVSTLKIQRTERGDSAVYLCASSKRAGSDSPLHFGNGTRLTVT.